The text below deals with one T cell receptor beta chain. The sample is drawn from a study of blood T cell repertoires in COVID-19. As for the study in general: T cells, B-cell-depleted T cells, or PBMCs supplied cDNA or gDNA.

This table comes from immunoSEQ multiplex PCR, and its TCRdb copy is limited to in-frame clones, with some not included. Counted here are about 93,000 clones, 70% to 80% occurring once; the ten biggest clones make up 15% to 20%. Sequencing was carried out using peripheral blood. The sequence derives from a human donor in a cohort sampled during active COVID-19.

CDR3 amino acids: CASSRQGGYNEQFF. DNA for the CDR3: TGTGCCAGCAGCAGACAGGGAGGATACAATGAGCAGTTCTTC. The rearrangement uses TRBV6-5 and TRBJ2-1, with a possible D match to TRBD1 (7 bases). The CDR3 is 14 amino acids. Per the germline V gene, CDR1 is MNHEY and CDR2 is SVGAGI. V lost 6 bases, J lost 4 bases, and 13 bases lay in between.